This record looks at one TCR beta chain sequence and its context. These data originate in a study of control samples from healthy donors and cancer patients. Method: immunoSEQ multiplex PCR; TCRdb's copy keeps in-frame clones and lacks some. The table lists roughly 130,000 clones, about 94% of them singletons. The sequenced sample was blood. The clonotype originates from a man under 40 in good health.

CDR3 bases: TGTGCCAGCAGTGAAGTGGGGAATTCACCCCTCCACTTT. Its translation is CASSEVGNSPLHF. The rearrangement uses TRBV6-1 and TRBJ1-6, with D uncertain. The CDR3 extends over 13 amino acids. V gave up 1 base and J gave up 7 bases, with 5 bases separating them. Per the germline V gene, CDR1 is MNHNS and CDR2 is SASEGT.